Listed below are T cell receptor beta chains from one sample, sequenced in a study of blood T cells in healthy people across ages. From the 5' RACE reads, TCRdb called clonotypes with MiXCR, one entry per CDR3 protein. The sample has around 710,000 distinct CDR3 sequences, roughly two fifths seen once. The source material was blood. The receptors were sampled from a woman aged 55 to 70 in good health. CDR3s include the opening cysteine and the closing phenylalanine or tryptophan. D genes are given only for firm matches. Clone size is stated in some rows and not others, as once, few, many or a class when expanded.

J gene,V gene,clone size,D gene,CDR3 protein,CDR3 DNA
TRBJ2-1,TRBV5-1,few,NA,CASSLLEEQFF,TGCGCCAGCAGCTTGCTGGAGGAGCAGTTCTTC
TRBJ1-5,TRBV20-1,NA,NA,CSARAEGKQPQHF,TGCAGTGCTAGAGCGGAGGGCAAACAGCCCCAGCATTTT
TRBJ2-1,TRBV20-1,NA,NA,CSARVTSRGYNEQFF,TGCAGTGCTAGAGTCACTAGCCGCGGGTACAATGAGCAGTTCTTC
TRBJ2-7,TRBV20-1,NA,NA,CSARVTANYEQYF,TGCAGTGCTAGAGTTACAGCGAACTACGAGCAGTACTTC
TRBJ2-1,TRBV20-1,NA,NA,CCARDGLKIYNEQFF,TGCTGTGCTCGTGATGGACTAAAGATCTACAATGAGCAGTTCTTC
TRBJ2-1,TRBV10-3,NA,TRBD2,CAIRGSGTVEGNEQFF,TGTGCCATCAGAGGAAGCGGGACCGTGGAGGGCAATGAGCAGTTCTTC
TRBJ1-2,TRBV12-3/TRBV12-4,NA,NA,CASSFRRGGYTF,TGTGCCAGCTCCTTTCGACGGGGAGGCTACACCTTC
TRBJ2-1,TRBV2,NA,TRBD2,CASSPDSGGSNERFF,TGTGCCAGCTCCCCGGACAGCGGGGGGTCCAATGAGCGGTTCTTC
TRBJ1-4,TRBV5-1,NA,NA,CASSLSETANEKLFF,TGCGCCAGCAGCTTGTCCGAGACAGCGAATGAAAAACTGTTTTTT
TRBJ1-2,TRBV12-3/TRBV12-4,once,NA,CASSLRGTIPGYTF,TGTGCCAGCAGTTTAAGGGGAACCATCCCTGGCTACACCTTC
TRBJ2-3,TRBV2,few,TRBD2,CASSDSGLAGVLGTDTQYF,TGTGCCAGCAGTGACAGTGGCCTAGCGGGGGTCCTCGGCACAGATACGCAGTATTTT